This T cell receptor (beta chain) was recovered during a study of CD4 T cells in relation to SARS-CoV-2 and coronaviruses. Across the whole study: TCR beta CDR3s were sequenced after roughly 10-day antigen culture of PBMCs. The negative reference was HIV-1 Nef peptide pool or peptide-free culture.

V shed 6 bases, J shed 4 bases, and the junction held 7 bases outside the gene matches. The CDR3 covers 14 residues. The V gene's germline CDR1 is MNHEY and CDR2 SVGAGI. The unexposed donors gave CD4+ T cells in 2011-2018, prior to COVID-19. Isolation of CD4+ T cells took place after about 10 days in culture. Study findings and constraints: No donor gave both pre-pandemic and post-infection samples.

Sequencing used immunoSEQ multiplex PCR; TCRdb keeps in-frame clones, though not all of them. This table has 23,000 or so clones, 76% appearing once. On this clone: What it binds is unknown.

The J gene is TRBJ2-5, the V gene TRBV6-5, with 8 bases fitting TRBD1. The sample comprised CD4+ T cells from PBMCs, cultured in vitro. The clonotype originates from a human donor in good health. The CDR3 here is CASRPDRDRETQYF. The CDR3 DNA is TGTGCCAGCAGACCGGACAGGGACAGAGAGACCCAGTACTTC.